Listed below are T cell receptor beta chains from one sample, sequenced in a study of blood T cell repertoires in COVID-19. TCRdb's table, derived via immunoSEQ multiplex PCR, lists solely in-frame clones and lacks some. Of some 74,000 clones detected, about nine tenths appear once; the ten largest clones hold 5.5% to 8%. Sequences were obtained from peripheral blood. Every receptor here comes from a man aged 45-60 years with active COVID-19. The CDR3 runs from the conserved cysteine through the conserved F or W. Fields, in order: J gene, D gene, clone size, V gene, CDR3 protein, CDR3 DNA. D genes are given only for firm matches. The size field is filled for only some rows; it gives once, few, many or a size class.

J: TRBJ2-5
D: .
size: .
V: TRBV5-4
CDR3: CASSLVGTSLPQYF
DNA: TGTGCCAGCAGCTTGGTCGGAACTAGTTTACCCCAGTACTTC

J: TRBJ2-7
D: TRBD1
size: .
V: TRBV15
CDR3: CATSSPGTGERHEQYF
DNA: TGTGCCACCAGCAGTCCCGGGACAGGGGAGAGGCACGAGCAGTACTTC

J: TRBJ2-5
D: .
size: .
V: TRBV5-4
CDR3: CASSRDDRRETQYF
DNA: TGTGCCAGCAGCCGGGATGACAGGAGGGAGACCCAGTACTTC

J: TRBJ2-1
D: .
size: .
V: TRBV9
CDR3: CASSVGAPLYNEQFF
DNA: TGTGCCAGCAGCGTAGGAGCGCCTCTCTACAATGAGCAGTTCTTC

J: TRBJ1-1
D: .
size: .
V: TRBV7-3
CDR3: CASSPRAGNTEAFF
DNA: TGTGCCAGCAGCCCCCGGGCGGGGAACACTGAAGCTTTCTTT

J: TRBJ1-5
D: .
size: .
V: TRBV10-3
CDR3: CAISDGEGQPQHF
DNA: TGTGCCATCAGTGACGGAGAGGGTCAGCCCCAGCATTTT

J: TRBJ2-7
D: TRBD1
size: once
V: TRBV7-9
CDR3: CASRGQGVNEQYF
DNA: TGTGCCAGCAGGGGACAGGGGGTTAACGAGCAGTACTTC

J: TRBJ2-5
D: .
size: .
V: TRBV14
CDR3: CASSQDLGIVQETQYF
DNA: TGTGCCAGCAGCCAAGATCTAGGAATAGTTCAAGAGACCCAGTACTTC

J: TRBJ2-3
D: TRBD1
size: few
V: TRBV24-1
CDR3: CAPREGDRPTSTDTQYF
DNA: TGTGCCCCCCGTGAAGGGGACAGACCCACTAGCACAGATACGCAGTATTTT

J: TRBJ2-7
D: .
size: .
V: TRBV23-1
CDR3: CASSNPPGYGIYEQYF
DNA: TGCGCCAGCAGTAACCCCCCGGGGTACGGTATCTACGAGCAGTACTTC

J: TRBJ2-1
D: TRBD1
size: .
V: TRBV5-5
CDR3: CASSQDRAGYNEQFF
DNA: TGTGCCAGCAGTCAGGACAGGGCGGGCTACAATGAGCAGTTCTTC

J: TRBJ2-2
D: TRBD2
size: once
V: TRBV15
CDR3: CATSRVRLAGTGELFF
DNA: TGTGCCACCAGCAGAGTTCGACTAGCGGGCACCGGGGAGCTGTTTTTT

J: TRBJ2-3
D: TRBD2
size: .
V: TRBV7-3
CDR3: CASSFLTSGRADTQYF
DNA: TGTGCCAGCAGCTTCCTAACTAGCGGGAGGGCAGATACGCAGTATTTT

J: TRBJ2-3
D: TRBD2
size: .
V: TRBV2
CDR3: CASSHTGTSGGSGTDTQYF
DNA: TGTGCCAGCAGTCACACCGGGACTAGCGGGGGGAGTGGCACAGATACGCAGTATTTT

J: TRBJ1-4
D: TRBD1
size: large
V: TRBV19
CDR3: CASSRTGANEKLFF
DNA: TGTGCCAGTAGCCGGACAGGGGCTAATGAAAAACTGTTTTTT

J: TRBJ2-3
D: .
size: .
V: TRBV7-2
CDR3: CASILRGQADTQYF
DNA: TGTGCCAGCATTCTAAGGGGTCAGGCAGATACGCAGTATTTT

J: TRBJ1-3
D: TRBD1
size: once
V: TRBV4-3
CDR3: CASSQGTGLNTIYF
DNA: TGCGCCAGCAGCCAAGGGACAGGTTTAAACACCATATATTTT

J: TRBJ1-4
D: .
size: .
V: TRBV28
CDR3: CASSYSQGSNEKLFF
DNA: TGTGCCAGCAGTTACTCACAGGGTTCTAATGAAAAACTGTTTTTT

J: TRBJ2-7
D: .
size: .
V: TRBV19
CDR3: CASSIGLGSYEQYF
DNA: TGTGCCAGTAGTATAGGCCTTGGGAGCTACGAGCAGTACTTC

J: TRBJ1-2
D: .
size: .
V: TRBV5-4
CDR3: CASSLGGSAGKLTNYGYTF
DNA: TGTGCCAGCAGCTTGGGAGGATCGGCAGGGAAACTCACTAACTATGGCTACACCTTC

J: TRBJ1-6
D: .
size: .
V: TRBV11-2
CDR3: CASSLGSNSPLHF
DNA: TGTGCCAGCAGCTTAGGAAGCAATTCACCCCTCCACTTT

J: TRBJ1-1
D: TRBD1
size: once
V: TRBV18
CDR3: CASSPRQGVNTEAFF
DNA: TGTGCCAGCTCACCAAGACAGGGCGTGAACACTGAAGCTTTCTTT

J: TRBJ1-5
D: .
size: few
V: TRBV28
CDR3: CASSSDQPQHF
DNA: TGTGCCAGCAGTTCTGATCAGCCCCAGCATTTT

J: TRBJ2-5
D: .
size: .
V: TRBV5-1
CDR3: CASSLAGSVGETQYF
DNA: TGCGCCAGCAGCTTGGCCGGCAGCGTGGGAGAGACCCAGTACTTC

J: TRBJ2-7
D: TRBD1
size: .
V: TRBV19
CDR3: CATRPGQGAYEQYF
DNA: TGTGCCACCAGACCGGGACAGGGGGCCTACGAGCAGTACTTC

J: TRBJ2-5
D: .
size: .
V: TRBV30
CDR3: CASDRIKDEETQYF
DNA: TGTGCCTCCGACAGGATTAAGGACGAAGAGACCCAGTACTTC

J: TRBJ1-1
D: TRBD1
size: .
V: TRBV5-1
CDR3: CASSLAGQGALGTEAFF
DNA: TGCGCCAGCAGCTTGGCGGGACAGGGTGCCCTAGGCACTGAAGCTTTCTTT

J: TRBJ2-3
D: .
size: few
V: TRBV27
CDR3: CASSLDSGSTDTQYF
DNA: TGTGCCAGCAGTTTAGATAGCGGTAGCACAGATACGCAGTATTTT

J: TRBJ1-5
D: .
size: .
V: TRBV5-6
CDR3: CASTMGGAGNQPQHF
DNA: TGTGCCAGCACAATGGGAGGGGCTGGAAATCAGCCCCAGCATTTT

J: TRBJ2-5
D: TRBD2
size: .
V: TRBV29-1
CDR3: CSATLLAGTPKTQYF
DNA: TGCAGCGCCACATTACTAGCGGGAACCCCTAAAACCCAGTACTTC

J: TRBJ1-2
D: TRBD1
size: .
V: TRBV3-1/TRBV3-2
CDR3: CASSQGQGKGYTF
DNA: TGTGCCAGCAGCCAAGGACAGGGGAAAGGCTACACCTTC

J: TRBJ2-7
D: .
size: .
V: TRBV11-3
CDR3: CASSGPSYEQYF
DNA: TGTGCCAGCAGTGGGCCCTCCTACGAGCAGTACTTC

J: TRBJ1-1
D: TRBD1
size: .
V: TRBV4-1
CDR3: CASRSGGWGTDPTSTEAFF
DNA: TGCGCCAGCAGATCTGGTGGGTGGGGGACAGACCCAACTAGCACTGAAGCTTTCTTT

J: TRBJ1-3
D: .
size: few
V: TRBV7-2
CDR3: CASRLSSGNTIYF
DNA: TGTGCCAGCAGACTTTCGTCTGGAAACACCATATATTTT

J: TRBJ2-2
D: TRBD1
size: .
V: TRBV4-3
CDR3: CASSRETGVDTGELFF
DNA: TGCGCCAGCAGCCGAGAGACAGGGGTTGACACCGGGGAGCTGTTTTTT

J: TRBJ2-7
D: TRBD1
size: .
V: TRBV6-2/TRBV6-3
CDR3: CASSYIGQGAGEQYF
DNA: TGTGCCAGCAGTTACATCGGACAGGGGGCGGGGGAGCAGTACTTC

J: TRBJ2-2
D: .
size: .
V: TRBV5-1
CDR3: CASSPDRSVAGELFF
DNA: TGCGCCAGCAGCCCAGACAGGTCTGTTGCCGGGGAGCTGTTTTTT

J: TRBJ2-3
D: TRBD2
size: .
V: TRBV11-2
CDR3: CASSPTSGGTDTQYF
DNA: TGTGCCAGCAGTCCGACTAGCGGGGGGACAGATACGCAGTATTTT

J: TRBJ1-5
D: .
size: few
V: TRBV7-6
CDR3: CASSPTSNQPQHF
DNA: TGTGCCAGCAGCCCGACAAGCAATCAGCCCCAGCATTTT

J: TRBJ1-3
D: TRBD1
size: .
V: TRBV5-4
CDR3: CASTDRVQSGNTIYF
DNA: TGTGCCAGCACCGACAGGGTACAATCTGGAAACACCATATATTTT

J: TRBJ2-3
D: .
size: .
V: TRBV4-2
CDR3: CASSQEQGGTDTQYF
DNA: TGTGCCAGCAGCCAAGAACAGGGAGGGACAGATACGCAGTATTTT

J: TRBJ1-2
D: .
size: .
V: TRBV5-1
CDR3: CASSPGDGAHYGYTF
DNA: TGCGCCAGCAGCCCGGGGGACGGAGCCCACTATGGCTACACCTTC

J: TRBJ2-2
D: .
size: .
V: TRBV6-2/TRBV6-3
CDR3: CASSRGAWELFF
DNA: TGTGCCAGCAGTAGGGGTGCCTGGGAGCTGTTTTTT

J: TRBJ2-7
D: TRBD2
size: .
V: TRBV11-2
CDR3: CASSLGLAAAYEQYF
DNA: TGTGCCAGCAGCTTGGGACTAGCGGCTGCCTACGAGCAGTACTTC

J: TRBJ1-6
D: TRBD1
size: .
V: TRBV4-1
CDR3: CASSQGQGYNSPLHF
DNA: TGCGCCAGCAGCCAAGGACAGGGTTATAATTCACCCCTCCACTTT

J: TRBJ2-5
D: TRBD1
size: .
V: TRBV7-2
CDR3: CASSLRFYRGQETQYF
DNA: TGTGCCAGCAGCTTAAGGTTCTACAGGGGGCAAGAGACCCAGTACTTC

J: TRBJ1-1
D: TRBD1
size: once
V: TRBV3-1/TRBV3-2
CDR3: CASSQVSGGTEAFF
DNA: TGTGCCAGCAGCCAAGTTTCAGGGGGCACTGAAGCTTTCTTT

J: TRBJ1-1
D: .
size: .
V: TRBV4-3
CDR3: CASSQGGVRGQGAFF
DNA: TGCGCCAGCAGCCAAGGGGGTGTCCGCGGCCAGGGGGCTTTCTTT

J: TRBJ2-6
D: TRBD2
size: few
V: TRBV27
CDR3: CASSPETSGRYSGANVLTF
DNA: TGTGCCAGCAGCCCTGAAACTAGCGGGCGTTACTCTGGGGCCAACGTCCTGACTTTC

J: TRBJ1-2
D: .
size: .
V: TRBV14
CDR3: CASSPQATVGSGGYTF
DNA: TGTGCCAGCAGCCCCCAGGCTACAGTGGGTTCTGGGGGCTACACCTTC

J: TRBJ2-1
D: TRBD2
size: once
V: TRBV7-2
CDR3: CASSLVGRLAGGYNEQFF
DNA: TGTGCCAGCAGCTTAGTGGGTCGACTAGCGGGAGGGTACAATGAGCAGTTCTTC

J: TRBJ2-7
D: TRBD1
size: .
V: TRBV28
CDR3: CASSDRVDEQYF
DNA: TGTGCCAGCAGTGACAGGGTCGACGAGCAGTACTTC

J: TRBJ2-3
D: TRBD2
size: .
V: TRBV6-4
CDR3: CANSGASGRIADTQYF
DNA: TGTGCCAACTCTGGGGCTAGCGGGAGGATAGCGGATACGCAGTATTTT

J: TRBJ2-1
D: TRBD2
size: .
V: TRBV7-9
CDR3: CASSLLAGERLYNEQFF
DNA: TGTGCCAGCAGCTTATTGGCGGGGGAGAGATTATACAATGAGCAGTTCTTC

J: TRBJ1-2
D: .
size: .
V: TRBV3-1/TRBV3-2
CDR3: CASSQGGGYTF
DNA: TGTGCCAGCAGCCAAGGAGGAGGCTACACCTTC

J: TRBJ1-2
D: TRBD1
size: .
V: TRBV28
CDR3: CASSSGQGVSTNYGYTF
DNA: TGTGCCAGCAGTTCCGGACAGGGAGTGAGTACTAACTATGGCTACACCTTC

J: TRBJ1-3
D: .
size: .
V: TRBV5-4
CDR3: CVSSAGTLAGNTIYF
DNA: TGTGTCAGCAGCGCCGGGACTTTAGCTGGAAACACCATATATTTT

J: TRBJ1-2
D: TRBD1
size: .
V: TRBV28
CDR3: CASRGGQILNYGYTF
DNA: TGTGCCAGCAGGGGGGGACAGATCCTTAACTATGGCTACACCTTC

J: TRBJ2-5
D: TRBD1
size: .
V: TRBV28
CDR3: CASSPGQQETQYF
DNA: TGTGCCAGCAGCCCGGGACAGCAAGAGACCCAGTACTTC

J: TRBJ1-2
D: .
size: .
V: TRBV15
CDR3: CATSTRRGENGYTF
DNA: TGTGCCACCAGCACCCGTCGGGGAGAGAATGGCTACACCTTC